The 27 T cell receptor beta chains listed next were all sequenced from one sample in a study of early T cells in non-severe SARS-CoV-2 infection. TCRdb called the 5' RACE reads again in MiXCR, with one record for every CDR3 protein. The table records tens of thousands of distinct CDR3 sequences, roughly 8.7% of them present only once. Sequencing was done on a sample of whole blood. Source of these receptors: an adult who was a healthcare worker with PCR-confirmed SARS-CoV-2 infection or an uninfected control (not recorded which).

This chain uses TRBV4-3 with TRBJ2-2, with TRBD1 matching over 8 bases. The germline V gene has CDR1 LGHNA and CDR2 YSLEER. This CDR3 is built from 17 residues. V dropped 1 base and J dropped 4; count of bases not matched to a gene: 8. DNA for the CDR3: TGCGCCAGCAGCCAAGCTCTGGACAGGGCATTCACCGGGGAGCTGTTTTTT. Protein product: CASSQALDRAFTGELFF.

This clonotype was picked up many times. The CDR3: CASSLASGDSRSYNEQFF. Written as DNA, the CDR3 is TGTGCCAGCAGCTTAGCTAGCGGAGACTCACGCTCCTACAATGAGCAGTTCTTC. V gene TRBV7-6 combines with J gene TRBJ2-1; a possible D gene is TRBD2 (6 bases). The CDR3 runs 18 residues. The germline V gene has CDR1 SGHVS and CDR2 FNYEAQ. V dropped 0 bases and J dropped 0 bases, with 15 bases sitting between them. The full variable domain, in which reference TRBV7-6 and TRBJ2-1 provide the parts outside the CDR3, is GAGVSQSPRYKVTKRGQDVALRCDPISGHVSLYWYRQALGQGPEFLTYFNYEAQQDKSGLPNDRFSAERPEGSISTLTIQRTEQRDSAMYRCASSLASGDSRSYNEQFFGPGTRLTVL.

This chain joins TRBV7-2 and TRBJ1-2; no firm D call. Between the trimmed V and J ends, which lost 5 bases and 0 bases, there was a span of 16 bases. The CDR3 extends over 16 amino acids. CDR1 and CDR2 from the germline V gene are SGHTA and FQGNSA. CDR3 region: CASSPGPDRPNYGYTF. The CDR3 coding sequence is TGTGCCAGCAGCCCAGGACCGGACCGACCTAACTATGGCTACACCTTC.

This clonotype was seen ten or more times. The V gene is TRBV7-3, the J gene TRBJ2-1; 10 bases align to TRBD2. The CDR3 is 19 residues long. J gave up 0 bases and V 1 base, and 9 bases lay outside the gene matches. Per germline, CDR1 SGHTA and CDR2 FQGTGA. Written as DNA, the CDR3 is TGTGCCAGCAGCTTAAAGGGGCTAGCGGGAGTCAGCTCCTACAATGAGCAGTTCTTC. It codes for CASSLKGLAGVSSYNEQFF.

In this sample, this clonotype turned up a few times. The J gene is TRBJ2-3, the V gene TRBV29-1; D remains unclear. V gave up 1 base and J gave up 4 bases, with 6 bases separating them. The CDR3 extends over 12 amino acids. Looked up from germline, CDR1 is SQVTM and CDR2 is ANQGSEA. In nucleotides, the CDR3 is TGCAGCGTTGAAGCGGTGTCAGATACGCAGTATTTT. Translation: CSVEAVSDTQYF.

This clonotype was seen a handful of times. This chain links TRBV27 with TRBJ1-2; maybe TRBD1 (5 bases). Trimming removed 4 bases at V and 4 bases at J, with 16 bases between. CDR1 is MNHEY, CDR2 SMNVEV, per germline (reference sequence). The CDR3 runs 15 residues. The CDR3 sequence: CASSSFRDGSYGYTF. The CDR3, as DNA: TGTGCCAGCAGTTCCTTTCGGGACGGATCCTATGGCTACACCTTC.

This chain uses TRBV15 with TRBJ2-3, with a possible D match to TRBD2 (5 bases). V dropped 3 bases and J dropped 3 bases, with 10 bases sitting between them. CDR1 is LNHNV and CDR2 is YYDKDF in the germline V gene (reference sequence). CDR3 length: 14 amino acids. The CDR3 DNA sequence: TGTGCCACCAGCAGGGGAGTTAGTACAGATACGCAGTATTTT. Amino acid sequence: CATSRGVSTDTQYF.

This clonotype was observed a handful of times. The V call is TRBV7-2, the J call TRBJ2-3; D is unresolved. Looked up from germline, CDR1 is SGHTA and CDR2 is FQGNSA. V was trimmed by 4 bases and J by 4 bases, leaving 18 bases between them. This CDR3 is built from 16 residues. The CDR3 reads CASSYYPTDRSDTQYF. In DNA form, the CDR3 reads TGTGCCAGCAGCTACTACCCCACGGACCGGTCAGATACGCAGTATTTT.

Ten or more counts support this clonotype. The chain recombines TRBV19 with TRBJ1-2; 11 bases agree with TRBD1. CDR1 is LNHDA and CDR2 is SQIVND in the germline V gene (reference sequence). The V gene end was trimmed by 3 bases and the J gene end by 2 bases; junction bases not matched to a gene: 2. The CDR3 extends over 15 amino acids. CDR3 sequence (DNA): TGTGCCAGTAGTATGGACAGGGGGCGCAACTATGGCTACACCTTC. Translating it yields CASSMDRGRNYGYTF.

This rearrangement joins TRBV29-1 to TRBJ1-2, with D perhaps matching TRBD1 (6 bases). Trimming took off 6 bases at V and 5 bases at J, with 13 bases between the two ends. CDR3 length: 12 residues. CDR1 and CDR2 (germline): SQVTM, ANQGSEA. The CDR3 spells CSVLQGYYGYTF. The CDR3 bases are TGCAGCGTGCTACAGGGCTATTATGGCTACACCTTC.

This clonotype was seen a handful of times. J is TRBJ2-3 and V is TRBV2; 7 nucleotides match TRBD2. The ends lost 8 bases at V and 6 bases at J; junction bases unmatched: 11. The CDR3 is 14 residues long. Germline V CDR1 and CDR2: SNHLY, FYNNEI. The CDR3 loop reads CASLREGPSDTQYF. The CDR3 coding sequence is TGTGCCAGCCTTAGGGAGGGCCCCTCCGATACGCAGTATTTT.

This clonotype was seen repeatedly, ten times or more. The chain carries TRBV6-5 and TRBJ1-2; the D gene is possibly TRBD1 (6 bases). The germline CDR1 and CDR2 sequences are MNHEY and SVGAGI. V lost 0 bases to trimming and J lost 8 bases, with 13 bases between them. The CDR3 consists of 14 residues. Here the CDR3 reads CASSYSAGTSGYTF. CDR3 nucleotide sequence: TGTGCCAGCAGTTACTCCGCCGGGACAAGCGGCTACACCTTC.

This clonotype appeared many times. The chain combines TRBV3-1 with TRBJ1-2; 7 nucleotides agree with TRBD1. Germline CDR1 reads LGHDT; CDR2 reads YNNKEL (reference sequence). The length of the CDR3 is 14 residues. V gave up 4 bases and J gave up 8 bases; unmatched junction bases: 10. The CDR3 protein is CASSLQTGQGGYTF. In nucleotides, the CDR3 is TGTGCCAGCAGCCTCCAGACAGGGCAGGGAGGCTACACCTTC. Looking up the rest from reference TRBV3-1 and TRBJ1-2 gives the full variable domain: DTAVSQTPKYLVTQMGNDKSIKCEQNLGHDTMYWYKQDSKKFLKIMFSYNNKELIINETVPNRFSPKSPDKAHLNLHINSLELGDSAVYFCASSLQTGQGGYTFGSGTRLTVV.

The chain couples TRBV11-3 to TRBJ2-1; 9 nucleotides align to TRBD2. After removal of 5 bases from V and 8 bases from J, the junction contained 7 bases not matched to a gene. The germline gives CDR1 SGHNT, CDR2 YENEEA. The CDR3 covers 14 residues. This CDR3 reads CASSRREREDEQFF. In DNA form, the CDR3 reads TGTGCCAGCAGCCGCCGGGAGCGGGAGGATGAGCAGTTCTTC. Based on the CDR3 plus reference TRBV11-3 and TRBJ2-1, the full variable domain is EAGVVQSPRYKIIEKKQPVAFWCNPISGHNTLYWYLQNLGQGPELLIRYENEEAVDDSQLPKDRFSAERLKGVDSTLKIQPAELGDSAVYLCASSRREREDEQFFGPGTRLTVL.

This clonotype was counted at least ten times. The chain combines TRBV20-1 with TRBJ1-4; D remains ambiguous. CDR1 and CDR2 (germline): DFQATT, SNEGSKA (reference sequence). V lost 1 base to trimming and J lost 3 bases, with 9 bases between them. The CDR3 spans 14 residues. The CDR3, as DNA: TGCAGTGCTAGAGGGAGGACCTCTAATGAAAAACTGTTTTTT. It encodes CSARGRTSNEKLFF.

The V call is TRBV6-5, the J call TRBJ1-6; 7 bases line up with TRBD1. This CDR3 comprises 16 residues. The germline V gene has CDR1 MNHEY and CDR2 SVGAGI. V dropped 2 bases and J dropped 7; count of bases not matched to a gene: 8. CDR3 nucleotides: TGTGCCAGCAGTTACAACGGACAGGAAAAAAATTCACCCCTCCACTTT. This codes for CASSYNGQEKNSPLHF.

This clonotype has more than one count but fewer than ten. The chain employs TRBV20-1 and TRBJ2-1; D might be TRBD1 or TRBD2, each matching 5 bases. V lost 1 base to trimming and J lost 5 bases, with 24 bases between them. CDR1 DFQATT and CDR2 SNEGSKA come from the germline V gene (reference sequence). The CDR3 has 18 residues. CDR3 sequence reads: CSARVGRGGIDFNNEQFF. Here the CDR3 DNA reads TGCAGTGCTAGAGTGGGGCGTGGGGGAATCGATTTTAACAATGAGCAGTTCTTC.

This clonotype was seen a handful of times. V is TRBV11-2 and J is TRBJ2-1, with 11 bases lining up with TRBD2. The J segment lost 9 bases and the V segment lost 1 base, leaving 8 bases of the junction unmatched. CDR1 is SGHAT, CDR2 FQNNGV, per germline. The CDR3 has 16 residues. The CDR3 here is CASSLGRSGRGSEQFF. The CDR3 DNA reads TGTGCCAGCAGCTTAGGTCGTAGCGGGAGGGGGAGTGAGCAGTTCTTC.

This clonotype has only a few counts. The chain links TRBV6-5 to TRBJ2-3, with D possibly matching TRBD1 (5 bases). Germline loops: CDR1 MNHEY, CDR2 SVGAGI. CDR3 length: 13 amino acids. Deletions cut 3 bases from V and 4 bases from J, with 8 bases between. For the CDR3, the DNA is TGTGCCAGCAGTTATCTCAGGGCAGATACGCAGTATTTT. Its translation: CASSYLRADTQYF.

V usage is TRBV5-4 and J usage is TRBJ2-7; D might be TRBD1 or TRBD2, each matching 6 bases. With 4 bases removed from V and 2 bases from J, the gap between germline ends came to 13 bases. Germline CDR1 and CDR2: SGHNT and YYREEE (reference sequence). The length of the CDR3 is 14 residues. For the CDR3, the DNA is TGTGCCAGCAGCGGGGGCCGGGGGCCCTACGAGCAGTACTTC. The encoded protein is CASSGGRGPYEQYF.

The chain carries TRBV27 and TRBJ2-7; D perhaps matches TRBD1 (5 bases). The germline V and J ends were trimmed by 5 bases and 3 bases, with 11 bases remaining between them. Germline CDR1 MNHEY, CDR2 SMNVEV (reference sequence). There are 13 residues in the CDR3. The CDR3 sequence is CASSPQGYYEQYF. The CDR3 nucleotides read TGTGCCAGCAGTCCTCAGGGTTACTACGAGCAGTACTTC.

This clonotype was seen at least ten times. The CDR3 coding sequence is TGCGCCAGCAGCTCTAACATCAATGAGCAGTTCTTC. Translating gives CASSSNINEQFF. The chain combines TRBV5-1 with TRBJ2-1; no clear D gene. V lost 3 bases and J 6 bases, leaving 7 bases between the germline ends. The germline gives CDR1 SGHRS, CDR2 YFSETQ. The CDR3 totals 12 residues.

This clonotype was recorded a few times. The gene calls are TRBV5-4 and TRBJ1-2, with TRBD1 identical over 8 bases. Per the germline V gene, CDR1 is SGHNT and CDR2 is YYREEE (reference sequence). The CDR3 spans 14 residues. With V trimmed by 2 bases and J by 7 bases, 7 bases remained unmatched. The DNA of the CDR3 is TGTGCCAGCAGCTTTCGCAGGGGGCAGGGTGGCTACACCTTC. As protein: CASSFRRGQGGYTF.

This clonotype was picked up a small number of times. V gene TRBV27 combines with J gene TRBJ2-7, with D tentatively TRBD1 (6 bases). The CDR3 totals 14 residues. Trimming left V 8 bases short and J 2 bases short, with 16 bases between. CDR1 is MNHEY and CDR2 is SMNVEV in the germline V gene (reference sequence). CDR3 protein: CASQDRRKTYEQYF. DNA for the CDR3: TGTGCCAGCCAGGACAGACGAAAGACCTACGAGCAGTACTTC.

This clonotype was detected ten times or more. The chain joins TRBV11-3 to TRBJ2-3; 10 bases agree with TRBD2. V trimming: 5 bases; J trimming: 5 bases; junction bases outside the gene matches: 7. Germline CDR1 is SGHNT and CDR2 is YENEEA. This CDR3 has 15 amino acids. The CDR3 sequence is CASSLGTSEGDTQYF. The CDR3 DNA reads TGTGCCAGCAGCCTGGGGACTAGCGAGGGAGATACGCAGTATTTT.

The sample holds a few counts of this clonotype. This chain uses TRBV19 with TRBJ1-5; the D is unclear. The V gene lost 4 bases and the J gene lost 4 bases, with 11 bases spanning the gap. CDR1 is LNHDA, CDR2 SQIVND, per germline (reference sequence). This CDR3 region has 14 residues. CDR3 sequence (DNA): TGTGCCAGTAGTACCTTGGGGTCAAATCAGCCCCAGCATTTT. Protein sequence: CASSTLGSNQPQHF.

This clonotype came up many times. The CDR3 nucleotides are TGTGCCAGCAGCCCTTCGGCGGCAGCGGCCGGAAACACCATATATTTT. Its translation: CASSPSAAAAGNTIYF. The chain combines TRBV7-2 with TRBJ1-3; D call uncertain. CDR1 is SGHTA and CDR2 is FQGNSA in the germline V gene. V was shortened by 5 bases and J by 4 bases, with 18 bases between the two germline ends. The CDR3 is made up of 16 amino acids.